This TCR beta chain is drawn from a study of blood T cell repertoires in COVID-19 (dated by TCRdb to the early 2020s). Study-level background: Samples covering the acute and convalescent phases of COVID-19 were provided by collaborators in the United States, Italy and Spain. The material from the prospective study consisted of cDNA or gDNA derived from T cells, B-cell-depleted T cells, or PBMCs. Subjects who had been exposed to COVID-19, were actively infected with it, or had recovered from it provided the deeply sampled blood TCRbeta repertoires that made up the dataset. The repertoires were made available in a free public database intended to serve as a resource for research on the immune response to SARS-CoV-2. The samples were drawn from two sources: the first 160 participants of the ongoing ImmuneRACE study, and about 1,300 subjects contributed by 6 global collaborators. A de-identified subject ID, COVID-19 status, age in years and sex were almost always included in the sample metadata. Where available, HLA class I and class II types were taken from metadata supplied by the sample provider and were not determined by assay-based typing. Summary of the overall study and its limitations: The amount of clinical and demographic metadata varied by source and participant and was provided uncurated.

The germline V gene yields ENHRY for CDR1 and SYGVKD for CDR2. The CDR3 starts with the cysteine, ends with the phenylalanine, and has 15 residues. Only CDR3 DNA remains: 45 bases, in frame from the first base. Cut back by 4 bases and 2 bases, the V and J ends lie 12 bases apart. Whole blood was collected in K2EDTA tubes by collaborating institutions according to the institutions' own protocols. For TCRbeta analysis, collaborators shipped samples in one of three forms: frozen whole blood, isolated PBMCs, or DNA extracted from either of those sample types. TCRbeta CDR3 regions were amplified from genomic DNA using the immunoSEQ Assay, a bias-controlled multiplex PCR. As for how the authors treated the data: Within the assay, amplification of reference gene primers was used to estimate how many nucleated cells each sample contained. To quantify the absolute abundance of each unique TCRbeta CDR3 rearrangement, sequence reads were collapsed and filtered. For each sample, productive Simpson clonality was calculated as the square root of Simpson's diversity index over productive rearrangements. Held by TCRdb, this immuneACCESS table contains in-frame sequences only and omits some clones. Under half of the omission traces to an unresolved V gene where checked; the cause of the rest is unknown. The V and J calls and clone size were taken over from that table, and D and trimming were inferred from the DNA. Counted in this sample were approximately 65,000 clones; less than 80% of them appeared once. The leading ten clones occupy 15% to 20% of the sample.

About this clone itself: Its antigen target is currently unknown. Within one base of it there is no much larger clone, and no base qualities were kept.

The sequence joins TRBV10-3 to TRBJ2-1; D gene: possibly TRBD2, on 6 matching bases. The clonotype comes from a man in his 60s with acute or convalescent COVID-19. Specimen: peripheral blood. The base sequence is TGTGCCATCAGTGGGGTGGGAGGACCCTACAATGAGCAGTTCTTC. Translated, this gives CAISGVGGPYNEQFF.